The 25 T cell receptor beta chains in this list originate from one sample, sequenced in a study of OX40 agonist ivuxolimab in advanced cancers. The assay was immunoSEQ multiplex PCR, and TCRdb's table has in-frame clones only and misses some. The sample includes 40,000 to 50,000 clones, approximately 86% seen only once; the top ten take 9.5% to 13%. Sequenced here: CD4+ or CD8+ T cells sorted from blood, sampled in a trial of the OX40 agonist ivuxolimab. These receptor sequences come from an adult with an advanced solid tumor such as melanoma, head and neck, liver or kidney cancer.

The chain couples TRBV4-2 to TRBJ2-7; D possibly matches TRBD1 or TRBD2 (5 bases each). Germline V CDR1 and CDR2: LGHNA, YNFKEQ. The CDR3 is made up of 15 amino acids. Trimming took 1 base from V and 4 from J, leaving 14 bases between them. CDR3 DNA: TGTGCCAGCAGCCAAGTCCCCGGGGCCGGGTACGAGCAGTACTTC. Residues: CASSQVPGAGYEQYF.

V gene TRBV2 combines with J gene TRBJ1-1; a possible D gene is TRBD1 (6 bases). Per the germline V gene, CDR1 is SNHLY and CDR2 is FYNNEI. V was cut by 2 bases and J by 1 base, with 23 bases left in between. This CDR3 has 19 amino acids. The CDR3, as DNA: TGTGCCAGCAGTGAAATCGCGAGAGGGACACTAGGGACGAACACTGAAGCTTTCTTT. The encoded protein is CASSEIARGTLGTNTEAFF.

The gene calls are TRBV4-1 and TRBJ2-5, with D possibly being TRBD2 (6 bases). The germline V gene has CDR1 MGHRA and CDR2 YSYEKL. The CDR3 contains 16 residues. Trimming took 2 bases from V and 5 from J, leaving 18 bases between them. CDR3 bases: TGCGCCAGCAGCCAAAATCCGGGGGTTCTAGAGGAGACCCAGTACTTC. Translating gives CASSQNPGVLEETQYF.

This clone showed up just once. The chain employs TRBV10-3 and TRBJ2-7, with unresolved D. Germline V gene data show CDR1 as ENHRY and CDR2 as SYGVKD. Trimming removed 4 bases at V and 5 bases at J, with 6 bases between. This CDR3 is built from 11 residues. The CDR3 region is CAISASDEQYF. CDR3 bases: TGTGCCATCAGTGCCAGCGACGAGCAGTACTTC.

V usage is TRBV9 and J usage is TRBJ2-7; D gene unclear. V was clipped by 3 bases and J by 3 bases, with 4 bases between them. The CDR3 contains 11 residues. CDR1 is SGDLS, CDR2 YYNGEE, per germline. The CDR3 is CASSANYEQYF. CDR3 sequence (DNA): TGTGCCAGCAGCGCCAACTACGAGCAGTACTTC.

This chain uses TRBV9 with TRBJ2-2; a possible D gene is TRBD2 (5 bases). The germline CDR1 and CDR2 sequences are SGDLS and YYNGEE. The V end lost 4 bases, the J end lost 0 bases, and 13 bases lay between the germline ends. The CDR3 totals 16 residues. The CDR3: CASSPTEGPNTGELFF. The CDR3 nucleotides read TGTGCCAGCAGCCCTACCGAGGGTCCGAACACCGGGGAGCTGTTTTTT.

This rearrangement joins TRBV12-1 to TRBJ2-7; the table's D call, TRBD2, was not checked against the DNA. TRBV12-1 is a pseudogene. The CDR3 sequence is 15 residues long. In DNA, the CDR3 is TGTGCCAGCAGCTTTGTAGCGGGAGGAGGAAACGAGCAGTACTTC. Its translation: CASSFVAGGGNEQYF.

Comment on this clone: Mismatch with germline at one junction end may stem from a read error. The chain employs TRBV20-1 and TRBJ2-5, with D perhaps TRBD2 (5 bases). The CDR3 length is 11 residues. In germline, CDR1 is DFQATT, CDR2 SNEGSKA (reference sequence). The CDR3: CRATSQETQYF. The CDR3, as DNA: TGCAGGGCTACTAGTCAGGAGACCCAGTACTTC.

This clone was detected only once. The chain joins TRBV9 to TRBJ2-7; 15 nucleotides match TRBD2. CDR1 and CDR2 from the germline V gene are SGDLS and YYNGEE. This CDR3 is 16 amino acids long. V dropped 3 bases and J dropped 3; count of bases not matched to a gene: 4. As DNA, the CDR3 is TGTGCCAGCAGCGGTGGACTAGCGGGGGGGTACTACGAGCAGTACTTC. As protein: CASSGGLAGGYYEQYF.

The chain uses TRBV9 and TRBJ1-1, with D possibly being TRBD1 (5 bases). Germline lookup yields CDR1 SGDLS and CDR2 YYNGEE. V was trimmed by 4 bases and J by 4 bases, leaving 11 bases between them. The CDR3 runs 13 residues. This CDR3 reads CASSSRGGTEAFF. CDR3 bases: TGTGCCAGCAGCTCCCGCGGGGGCACTGAAGCTTTCTTT.

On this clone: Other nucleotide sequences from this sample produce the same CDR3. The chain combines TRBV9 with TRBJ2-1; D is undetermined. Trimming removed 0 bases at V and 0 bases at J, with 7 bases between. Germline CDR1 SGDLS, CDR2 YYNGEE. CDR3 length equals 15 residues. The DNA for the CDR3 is TGTGCCAGCAGCGTAGACCAGAGCTCCTACAATGAGCAGTTCTTC. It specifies CASSVDQSSYNEQFF. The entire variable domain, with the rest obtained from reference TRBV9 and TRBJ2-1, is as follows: DSGVTQTPKHLITATGQRVTLRCSPRSGDLSVYWYQQSLDQGLQFLIQYYNGEERAKGNILERFSAQQFPDLHSELNLSSLELGDSALYFCASSVDQSSYNEQFFGPGTRLTVL.

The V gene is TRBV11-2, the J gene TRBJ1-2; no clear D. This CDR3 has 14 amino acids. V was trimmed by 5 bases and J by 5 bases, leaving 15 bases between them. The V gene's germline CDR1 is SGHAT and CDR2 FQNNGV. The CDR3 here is CASSVSGLGYGYTF. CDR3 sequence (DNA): TGTGCCAGCAGCGTTTCAGGATTAGGTTATGGCTACACCTTC.

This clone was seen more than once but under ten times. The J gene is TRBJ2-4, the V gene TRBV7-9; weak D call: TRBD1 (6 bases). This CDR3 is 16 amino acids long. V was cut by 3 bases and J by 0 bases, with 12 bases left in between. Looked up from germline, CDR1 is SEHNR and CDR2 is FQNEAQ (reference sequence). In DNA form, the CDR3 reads TGTGCCAGCAGCTTCACAGGGTTGGGAGCCAAAAACATTCAGTACTTC. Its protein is CASSFTGLGAKNIQYF.

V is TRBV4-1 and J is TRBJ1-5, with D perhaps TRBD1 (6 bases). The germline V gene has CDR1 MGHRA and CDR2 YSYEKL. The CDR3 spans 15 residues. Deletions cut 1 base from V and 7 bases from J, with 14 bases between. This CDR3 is CASSQVQGGRQPQHF. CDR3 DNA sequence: TGCGCCAGCAGCCAAGTACAGGGAGGAAGGCAGCCCCAGCATTTT.

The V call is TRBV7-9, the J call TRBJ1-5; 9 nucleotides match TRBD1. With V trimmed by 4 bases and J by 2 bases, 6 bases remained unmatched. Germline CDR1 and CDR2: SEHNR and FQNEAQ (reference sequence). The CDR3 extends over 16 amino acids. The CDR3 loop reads CASSSGTGTGNQPQHF. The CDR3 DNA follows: TGTGCCAGCAGCTCCGGGACAGGGACGGGCAATCAGCCCCAGCATTTT.

The CDR3 here is CASSHLQGADEQFF. As DNA, the CDR3 is TGCGCCAGCAGCCACCTACAGGGGGCGGATGAGCAGTTCTTC. The rearrangement uses TRBV4-1 and TRBJ2-1, with 9 bases fitting TRBD1. CDR1 MGHRA and CDR2 YSYEKL come from the germline V gene. The V and J ends lost 3 bases and 8 bases, in that order; junction bases with no gene match: 5. CDR3 length: 14 amino acids.

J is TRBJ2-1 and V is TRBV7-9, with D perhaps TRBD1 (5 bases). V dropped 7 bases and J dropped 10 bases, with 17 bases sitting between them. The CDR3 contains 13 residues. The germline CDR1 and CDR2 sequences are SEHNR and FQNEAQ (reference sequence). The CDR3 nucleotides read TGTGCCAGCATCCTTAGGGGCGGTCGGGAGCAGTTCTTC. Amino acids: CASILRGGREQFF.

The CDR3 bases are TGTGCCAGCCGGGACAGGGGCACAGATACGCAGTATTTT. It yields the protein CASRDRGTDTQYF. The chain carries TRBV19 and TRBJ2-3, with 9 bases lining up with TRBD1. This CDR3 is 13 amino acids long. Germline V gives CDR1 LNHDA, CDR2 SQIVND (reference sequence). V was pared by 9 bases and J by 1 base, with 2 bases of the junction left unmatched.

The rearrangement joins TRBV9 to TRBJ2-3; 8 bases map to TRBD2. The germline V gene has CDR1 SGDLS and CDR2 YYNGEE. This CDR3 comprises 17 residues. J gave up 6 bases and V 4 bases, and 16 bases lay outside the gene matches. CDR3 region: CASSPRWARGARDTQYF. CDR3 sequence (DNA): TGTGCCAGCAGCCCCCGCTGGGCGCGGGGGGCCCGGGATACGCAGTATTTT.

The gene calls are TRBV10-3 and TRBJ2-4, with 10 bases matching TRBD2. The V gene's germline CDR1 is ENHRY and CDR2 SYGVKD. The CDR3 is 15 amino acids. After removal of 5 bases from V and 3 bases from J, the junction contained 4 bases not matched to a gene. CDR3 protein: CAISLAGEGKNIQYF. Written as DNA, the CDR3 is TGTGCCATCAGTCTAGCGGGAGAAGGCAAAAACATTCAGTACTTC.

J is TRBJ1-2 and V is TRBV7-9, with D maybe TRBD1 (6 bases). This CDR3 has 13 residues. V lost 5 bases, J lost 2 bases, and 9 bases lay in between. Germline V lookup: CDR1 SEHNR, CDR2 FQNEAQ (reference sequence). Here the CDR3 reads CASSPTGNYGYTF. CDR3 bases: TGTGCCAGCAGCCCCACAGGGAACTATGGCTACACCTTC.

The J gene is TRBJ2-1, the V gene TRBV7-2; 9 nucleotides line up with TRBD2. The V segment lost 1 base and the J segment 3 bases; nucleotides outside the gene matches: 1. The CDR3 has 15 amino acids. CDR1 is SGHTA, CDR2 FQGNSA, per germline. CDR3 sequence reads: CASSLGSGGYNEQFF. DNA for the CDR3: TGTGCCAGCAGCTTAGGTAGCGGGGGCTACAATGAGCAGTTCTTC. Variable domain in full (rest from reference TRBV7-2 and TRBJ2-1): GAGVSQSPSNKVTEKGKDVELRCDPISGHTALYWYRQSLGQGLEFLIYFQGNSAPDKSGLPSDRFSAERTGGSVSTLTIQRTQQEDSAVYLCASSLGSGGYNEQFFGPGTRLTVL.

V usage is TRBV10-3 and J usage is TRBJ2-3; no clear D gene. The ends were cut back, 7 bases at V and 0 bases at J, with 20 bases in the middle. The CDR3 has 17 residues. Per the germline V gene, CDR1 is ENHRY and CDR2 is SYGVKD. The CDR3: CAITPGRAGPSTDTQYF. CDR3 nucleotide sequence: TGTGCCATCACCCCCGGCCGGGCAGGCCCCAGCACAGATACGCAGTATTTT.

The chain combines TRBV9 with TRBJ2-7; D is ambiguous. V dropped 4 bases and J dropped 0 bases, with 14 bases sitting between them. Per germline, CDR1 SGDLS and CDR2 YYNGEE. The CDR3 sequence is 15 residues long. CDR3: CASSPLGRASYEQYF. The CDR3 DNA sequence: TGTGCCAGCAGCCCGTTGGGAAGGGCCTCCTACGAGCAGTACTTC. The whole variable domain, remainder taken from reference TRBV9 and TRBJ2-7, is DSGVTQTPKHLITATGQRVTLRCSPRSGDLSVYWYQQSLDQGLQFLIQYYNGEERAKGNILERFSAQQFPDLHSELNLSSLELGDSALYFCASSPLGRASYEQYFGPGTRLTVT.

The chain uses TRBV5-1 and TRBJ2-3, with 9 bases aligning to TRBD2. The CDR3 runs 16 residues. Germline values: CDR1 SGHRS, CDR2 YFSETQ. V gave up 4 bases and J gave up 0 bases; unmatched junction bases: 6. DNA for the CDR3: TGCGCCAGCAGCCGTCGTCTAGCGGGAAGCACAGATACGCAGTATTTT. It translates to CASSRRLAGSTDTQYF.